The clone carrying this TCR beta chain was counted only a few times. Its matching antigen is unknown. The data stem from a study of blood T cells in healthy people across ages. A second roughly 6 to 12 cycle PCR used barcoded and J-beta primers. TCRdb analysed the 5' RACE reads with MiXCR anew, one entry per CDR3 protein. Of over 1,500,000 distinct CDR3 sequences listed, roughly 43% are singletons. Points from the study as a whole: Because sorting was not performed, PBMCs prevented conclusive naive versus antigen-experienced comparison. Both higher diversity and more naive CD4+ cells marked long-lived donors when set against aged donors.

Individuals who donated were healthy Caucasians from Russia aged roughly 6 to 90. Sequences were obtained from blood. The clonotype was recovered from a human donor in good health.

In DNA, the CDR3 is TGTGCCAGCAGCTTAGCGGGCGGGGCCCACTACGAGCAGTACTTC. Translation: CASSLAGGAHYEQYF. V usage is TRBV7-2 and J usage is TRBJ2-4, with a weak D call TRBD2 (6 bases). Near its end, the DNA agrees better with TRBJ2-7, so the J call may be wrong. CDR3 size: 15 residues. Looked up from germline, CDR1 is SGHTA and CDR2 is FQGNSA.